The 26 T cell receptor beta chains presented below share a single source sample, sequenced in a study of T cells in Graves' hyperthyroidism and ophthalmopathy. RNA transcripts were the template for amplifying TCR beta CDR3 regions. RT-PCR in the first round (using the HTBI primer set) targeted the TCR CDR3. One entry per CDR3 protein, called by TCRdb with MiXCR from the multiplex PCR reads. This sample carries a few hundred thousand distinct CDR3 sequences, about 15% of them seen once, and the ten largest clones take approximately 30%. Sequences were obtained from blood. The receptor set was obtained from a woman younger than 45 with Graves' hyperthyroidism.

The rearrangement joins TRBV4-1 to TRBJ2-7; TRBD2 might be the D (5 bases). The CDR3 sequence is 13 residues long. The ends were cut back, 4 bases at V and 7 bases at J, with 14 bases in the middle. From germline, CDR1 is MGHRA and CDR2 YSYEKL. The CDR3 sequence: CASSRLGVGEQYF. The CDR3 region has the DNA TGCGCCAGCAGCCGACTCGGGGTTGGGGAGCAGTACTTC.

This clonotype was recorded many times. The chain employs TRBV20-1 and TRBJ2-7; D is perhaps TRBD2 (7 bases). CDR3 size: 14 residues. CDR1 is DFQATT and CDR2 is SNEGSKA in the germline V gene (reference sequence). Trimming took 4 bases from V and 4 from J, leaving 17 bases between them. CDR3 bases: TGCAGTGCTATGGGGGCTAGCGGATTATACGAGCAGTACTTC. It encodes CSAMGASGLYEQYF.

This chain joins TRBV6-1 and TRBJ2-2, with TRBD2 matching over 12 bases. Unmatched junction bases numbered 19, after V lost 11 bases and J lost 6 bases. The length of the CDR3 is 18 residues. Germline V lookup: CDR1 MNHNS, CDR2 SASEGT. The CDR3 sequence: CAPEGSFPGLAGPGELFF. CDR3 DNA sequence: TGTGCCCCCGAGGGGAGTTTCCCGGGACTAGCGGGTCCCGGGGAGCTGTTTTTT.

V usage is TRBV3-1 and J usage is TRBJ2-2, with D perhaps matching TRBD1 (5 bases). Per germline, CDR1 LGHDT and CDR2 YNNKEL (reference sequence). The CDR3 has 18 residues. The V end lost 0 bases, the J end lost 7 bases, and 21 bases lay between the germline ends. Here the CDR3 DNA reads TGTGCCAGCAGCCAAGAGGGCCGGGCCTCCCCGGACATCGGGGAGCTGTTTTTT. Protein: CASSQEGRASPDIGELFF.

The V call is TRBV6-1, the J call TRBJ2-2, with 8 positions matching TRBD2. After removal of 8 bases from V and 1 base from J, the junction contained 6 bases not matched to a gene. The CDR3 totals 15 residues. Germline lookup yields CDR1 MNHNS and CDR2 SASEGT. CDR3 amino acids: CASSRGGMNTGELFF. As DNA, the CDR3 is TGTGCCAGCTCCCGGGGGGGGATGAACACCGGGGAGCTGTTTTTT.

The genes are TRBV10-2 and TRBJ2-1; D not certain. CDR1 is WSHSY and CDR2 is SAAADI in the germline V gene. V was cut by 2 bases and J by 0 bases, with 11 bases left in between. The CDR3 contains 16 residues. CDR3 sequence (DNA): TGCGCCAGCAGTGAGAATCTGCTGAGCTCCTACAATGAGCAGTTCTTC. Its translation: CASSENLLSSYNEQFF.

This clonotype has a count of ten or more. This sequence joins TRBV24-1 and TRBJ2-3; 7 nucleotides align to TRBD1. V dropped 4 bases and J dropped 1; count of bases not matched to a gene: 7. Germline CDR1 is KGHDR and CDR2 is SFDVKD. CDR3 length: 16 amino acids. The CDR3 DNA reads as TGTGCCACCAGTGAACCTCTCGGGACAGGCACAGATACGCAGTATTTT. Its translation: CATSEPLGTGTDTQYF.

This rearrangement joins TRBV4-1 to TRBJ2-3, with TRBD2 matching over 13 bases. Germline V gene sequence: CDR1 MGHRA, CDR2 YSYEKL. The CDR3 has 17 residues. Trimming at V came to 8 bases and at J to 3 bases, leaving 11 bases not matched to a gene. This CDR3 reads CASGRTSGSRGTDTQYF. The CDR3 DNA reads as TGCGCCAGCGGAAGGACTAGCGGGAGTCGGGGGACAGATACGCAGTATTTT.

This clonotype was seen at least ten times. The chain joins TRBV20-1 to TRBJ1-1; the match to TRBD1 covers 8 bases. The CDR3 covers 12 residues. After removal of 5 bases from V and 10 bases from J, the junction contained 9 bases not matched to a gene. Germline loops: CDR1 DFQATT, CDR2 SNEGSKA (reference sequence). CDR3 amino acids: CSAPLSDRGAFF. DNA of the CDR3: TGCAGTGCTCCATTATCCGACAGGGGAGCTTTCTTT.

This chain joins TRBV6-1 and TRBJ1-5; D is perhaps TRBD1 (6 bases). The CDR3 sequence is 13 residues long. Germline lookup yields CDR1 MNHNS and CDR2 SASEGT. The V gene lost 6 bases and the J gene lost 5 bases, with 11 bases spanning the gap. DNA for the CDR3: TGTGCCAGCAGAACAGGGTCCGATCAGCCCCAGCATTTT. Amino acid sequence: CASRTGSDQPQHF.

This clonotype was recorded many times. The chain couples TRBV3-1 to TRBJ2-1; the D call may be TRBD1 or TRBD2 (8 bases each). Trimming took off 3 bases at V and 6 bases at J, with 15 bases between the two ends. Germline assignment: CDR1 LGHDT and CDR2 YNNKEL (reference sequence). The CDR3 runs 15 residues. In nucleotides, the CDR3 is TGTGCCAGCAGCCACAGACAGGGGACTAGCAATGAGCAGTTCTTC. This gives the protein CASSHRQGTSNEQFF.

The CDR3 region is CASSLTGEPNSDYGYTF. CDR3 DNA: TGTGCCAGCAGCTTAACCGGGGAGCCAAATTCGGACTATGGCTACACCTTC. The chain is built from TRBV7-3 and TRBJ1-2; D not certain. Trimming cost V 0 bases and J 3 bases, with 17 bases left between them. CDR1 and CDR2 from the germline V gene are SGHTA and FQGTGA. The CDR3 is 17 residues long.

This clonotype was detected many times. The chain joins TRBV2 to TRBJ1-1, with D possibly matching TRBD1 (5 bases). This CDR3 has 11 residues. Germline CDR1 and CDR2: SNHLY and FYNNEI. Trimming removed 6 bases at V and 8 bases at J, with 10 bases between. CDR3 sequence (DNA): TGTGCCAGCAGCGTAGGGACGGAAGCTTTCTTT. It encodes CASSVGTEAFF.

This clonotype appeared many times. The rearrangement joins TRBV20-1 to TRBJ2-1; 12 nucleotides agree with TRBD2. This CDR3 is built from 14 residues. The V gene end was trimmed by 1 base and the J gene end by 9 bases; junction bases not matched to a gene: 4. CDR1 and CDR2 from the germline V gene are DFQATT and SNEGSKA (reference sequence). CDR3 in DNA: TGCAGTGCTAGAGGACTAGCGGGAGAGCTTGAGCAGTTCTTC. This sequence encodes CSARGLAGELEQFF.

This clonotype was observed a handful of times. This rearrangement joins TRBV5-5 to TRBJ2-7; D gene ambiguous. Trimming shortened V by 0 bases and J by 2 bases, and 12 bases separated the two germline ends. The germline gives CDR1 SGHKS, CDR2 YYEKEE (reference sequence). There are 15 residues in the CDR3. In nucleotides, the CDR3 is TGTGCCAGCAGCTTGGCATACCTCAATACCTACGAGCAGTACTTC. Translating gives CASSLAYLNTYEQYF.

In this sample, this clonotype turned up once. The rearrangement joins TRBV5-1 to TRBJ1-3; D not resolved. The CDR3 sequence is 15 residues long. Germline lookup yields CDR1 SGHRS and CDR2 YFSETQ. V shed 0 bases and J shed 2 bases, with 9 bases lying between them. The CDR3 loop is CASSLAEKTGNTIYF. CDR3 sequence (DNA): TGCGCCAGCAGCTTGGCGGAGAAGACTGGAAACACCATATATTTT.

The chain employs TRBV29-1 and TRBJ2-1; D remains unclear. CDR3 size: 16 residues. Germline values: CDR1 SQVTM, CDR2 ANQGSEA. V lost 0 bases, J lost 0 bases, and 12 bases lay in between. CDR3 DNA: TGCAGCGTTGAAGATCCCGGACGGAGCTCCTACAATGAGCAGTTCTTC. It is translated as CSVEDPGRSSYNEQFF.

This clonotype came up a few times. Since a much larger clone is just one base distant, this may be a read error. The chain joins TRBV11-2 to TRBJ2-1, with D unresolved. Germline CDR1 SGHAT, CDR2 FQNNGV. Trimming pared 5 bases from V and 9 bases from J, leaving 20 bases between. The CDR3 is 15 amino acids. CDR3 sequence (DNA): TGTGCCAGCAGCACCCTAAAGGGCCCCGTGGGTGAGCAGTTCTTC. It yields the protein CASSTLKGPVGEQFF.

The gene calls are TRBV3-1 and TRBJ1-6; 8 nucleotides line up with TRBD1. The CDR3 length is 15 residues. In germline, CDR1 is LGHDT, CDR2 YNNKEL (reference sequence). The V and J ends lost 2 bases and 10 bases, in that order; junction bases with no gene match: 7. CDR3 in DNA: TGTGCCAGCAGCCAATCTGGACAGGGTTGGTCACCCCTCCACTTT. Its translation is CASSQSGQGWSPLHF.

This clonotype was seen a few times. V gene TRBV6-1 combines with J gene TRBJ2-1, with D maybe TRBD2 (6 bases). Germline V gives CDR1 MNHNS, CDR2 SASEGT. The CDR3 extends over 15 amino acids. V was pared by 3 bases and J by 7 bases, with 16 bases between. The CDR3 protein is CASSEFLRGKNEQFF. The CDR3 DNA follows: TGTGCCAGCAGTGAGTTTTTGCGGGGCAAAAATGAGCAGTTCTTC.

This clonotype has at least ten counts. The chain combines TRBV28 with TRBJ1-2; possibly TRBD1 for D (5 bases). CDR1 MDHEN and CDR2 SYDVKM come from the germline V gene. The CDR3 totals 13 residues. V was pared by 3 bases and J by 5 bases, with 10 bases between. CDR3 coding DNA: TGTGCCAGCAGTTTCCAACAGGCTTATGGCTACACCTTC. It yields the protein CASSFQQAYGYTF.

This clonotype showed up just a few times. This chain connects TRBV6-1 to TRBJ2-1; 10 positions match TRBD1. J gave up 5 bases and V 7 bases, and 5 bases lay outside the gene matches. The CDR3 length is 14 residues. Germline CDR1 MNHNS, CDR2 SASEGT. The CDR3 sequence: CASMRTGGNNEQFF. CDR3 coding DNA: TGTGCCAGCATGCGGACAGGGGGGAACAATGAGCAGTTCTTC.

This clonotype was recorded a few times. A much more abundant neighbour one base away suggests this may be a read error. CDR3 in amino acids: CASRLSTNTEAFF. The CDR3 region has the DNA TGTGCCAGCAGGTTAAGCACGAACACTGAAGCTTTCTTT. The chain has TRBV12-3 or TRBV12-4 and TRBJ1-1; D not certain. The V gene lost 6 bases and the J gene lost 1 base, with 9 bases spanning the gap. The CDR3 consists of 13 residues.

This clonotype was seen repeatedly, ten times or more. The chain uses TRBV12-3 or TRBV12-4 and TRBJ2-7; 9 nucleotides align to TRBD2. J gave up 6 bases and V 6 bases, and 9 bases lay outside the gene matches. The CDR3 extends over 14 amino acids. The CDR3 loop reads CASRKAGGGVEQYF. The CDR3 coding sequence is TGTGCCAGCAGAAAAGCGGGAGGTGGCGTCGAGCAGTACTTC.

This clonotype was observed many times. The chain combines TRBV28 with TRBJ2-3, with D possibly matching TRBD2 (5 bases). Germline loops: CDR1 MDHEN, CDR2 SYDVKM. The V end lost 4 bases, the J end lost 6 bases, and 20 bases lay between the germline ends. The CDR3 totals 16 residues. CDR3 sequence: CASSSPSGITTDTQYF. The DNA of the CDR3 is TGTGCCAGCAGTTCCCCGTCGGGGATCACAACGGATACGCAGTATTTT.

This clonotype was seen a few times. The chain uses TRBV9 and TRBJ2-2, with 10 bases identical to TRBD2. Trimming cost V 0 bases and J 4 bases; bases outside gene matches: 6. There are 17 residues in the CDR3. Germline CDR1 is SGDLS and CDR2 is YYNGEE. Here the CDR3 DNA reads TGTGCCAGCAGCGTAGGGGCTAGCGGGAGTGGCACCGGGGAGCTGTTTTTT. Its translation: CASSVGASGSGTGELFF.